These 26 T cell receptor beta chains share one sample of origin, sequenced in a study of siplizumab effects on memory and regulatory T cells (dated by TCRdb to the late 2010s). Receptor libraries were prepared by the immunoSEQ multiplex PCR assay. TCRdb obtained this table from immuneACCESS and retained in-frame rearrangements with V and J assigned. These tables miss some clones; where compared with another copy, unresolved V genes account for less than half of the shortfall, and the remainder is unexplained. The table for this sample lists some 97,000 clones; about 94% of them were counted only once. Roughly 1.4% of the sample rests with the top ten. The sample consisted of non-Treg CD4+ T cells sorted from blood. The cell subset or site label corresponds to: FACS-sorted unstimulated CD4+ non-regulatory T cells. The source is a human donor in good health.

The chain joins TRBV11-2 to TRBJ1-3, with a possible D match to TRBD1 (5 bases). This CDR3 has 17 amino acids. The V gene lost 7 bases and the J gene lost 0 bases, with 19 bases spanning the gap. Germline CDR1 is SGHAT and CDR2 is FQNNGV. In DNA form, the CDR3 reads TGTGCCAGCACGGGACGGCTCAGGAGGAACTCTGGAAACACCATATATTTT. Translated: CASTGRLRRNSGNTIYF.

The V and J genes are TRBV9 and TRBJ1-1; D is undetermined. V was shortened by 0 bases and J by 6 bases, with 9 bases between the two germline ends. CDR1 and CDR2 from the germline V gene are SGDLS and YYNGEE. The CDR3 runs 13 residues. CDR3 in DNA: TGTGCCAGCAGCGTAGTGCAGTTTTCTGAAGCTTTCTTT. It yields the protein CASSVVQFSEAFF. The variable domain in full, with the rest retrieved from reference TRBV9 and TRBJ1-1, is DSGVTQTPKHLITATGQRVTLRCSPRSGDLSVYWYQQSLDQGLQFLIQYYNGEERAKGNILERFSAQQFPDLHSELNLSSLELGDSALYFCASSVVQFSEAFFGQGTRLTVV.

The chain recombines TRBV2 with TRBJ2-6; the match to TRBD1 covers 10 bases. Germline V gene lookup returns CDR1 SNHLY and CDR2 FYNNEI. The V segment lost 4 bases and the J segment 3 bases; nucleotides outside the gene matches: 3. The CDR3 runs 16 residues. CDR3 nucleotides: TGTGCCAGCAGTGGGACAGGGGGTTTTGGGGCCAACGTCCTGACTTTC. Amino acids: CASSGTGGFGANVLTF.

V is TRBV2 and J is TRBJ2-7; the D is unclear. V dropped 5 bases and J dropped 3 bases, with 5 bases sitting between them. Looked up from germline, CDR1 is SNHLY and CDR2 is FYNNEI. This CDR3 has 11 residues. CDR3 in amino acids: CASSSLYEQYF. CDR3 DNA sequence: TGTGCCAGCAGTTCTCTCTACGAGCAGTACTTC.

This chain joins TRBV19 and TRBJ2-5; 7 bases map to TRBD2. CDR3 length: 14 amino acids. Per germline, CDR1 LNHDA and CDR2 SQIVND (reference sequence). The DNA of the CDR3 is TGTGCTACGATGGATCCGGGGGGAAGAGAGACCCAGTACTTC. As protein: CATMDPGGRETQYF.

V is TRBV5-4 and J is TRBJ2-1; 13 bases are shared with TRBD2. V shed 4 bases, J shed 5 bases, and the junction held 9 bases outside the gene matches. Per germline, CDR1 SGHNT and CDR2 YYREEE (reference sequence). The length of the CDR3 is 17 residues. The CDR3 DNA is TGTGCCAGCAGCATGGGACTAGCGGGACAGGCCCACAATGAGCAGTTCTTC. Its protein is CASSMGLAGQAHNEQFF.

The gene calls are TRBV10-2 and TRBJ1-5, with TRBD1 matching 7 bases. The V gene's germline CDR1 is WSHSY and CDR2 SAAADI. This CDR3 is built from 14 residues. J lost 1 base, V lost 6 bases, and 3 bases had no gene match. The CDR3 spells CASRKQGSNQPQHF. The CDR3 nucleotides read TGCGCCAGCAGGAAACAGGGGAGCAATCAGCCCCAGCATTTT.

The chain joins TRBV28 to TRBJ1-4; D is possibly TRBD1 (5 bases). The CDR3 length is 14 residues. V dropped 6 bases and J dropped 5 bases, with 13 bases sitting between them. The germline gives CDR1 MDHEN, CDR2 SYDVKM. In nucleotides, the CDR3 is TGTGCCAGCAGCCAGCAGGGAGAGAATGAAAAACTGTTTTTT. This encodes CASSQQGENEKLFF.

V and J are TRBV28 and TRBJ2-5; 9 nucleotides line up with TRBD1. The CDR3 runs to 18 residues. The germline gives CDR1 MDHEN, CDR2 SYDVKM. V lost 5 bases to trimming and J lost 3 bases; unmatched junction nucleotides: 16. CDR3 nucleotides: TGTGCCAGCAGTGACAGGGGGGGGCGAGGAGAACCGGAAGAGACCCAGTACTTC. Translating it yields CASSDRGGRGEPEETQYF.

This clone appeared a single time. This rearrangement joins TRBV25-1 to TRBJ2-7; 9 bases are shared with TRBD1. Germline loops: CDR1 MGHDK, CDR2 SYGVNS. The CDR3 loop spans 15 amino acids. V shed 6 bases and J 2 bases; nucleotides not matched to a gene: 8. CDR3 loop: CASRPRDRDTYEQYF. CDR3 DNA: TGTGCCAGCAGGCCCCGGGACAGGGATACCTACGAGCAGTACTTC.

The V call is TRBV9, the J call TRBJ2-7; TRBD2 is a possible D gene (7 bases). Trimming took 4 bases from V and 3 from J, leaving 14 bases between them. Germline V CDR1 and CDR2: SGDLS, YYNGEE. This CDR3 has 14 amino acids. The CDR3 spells CASSFRGGDYEQYF. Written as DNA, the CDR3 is TGTGCCAGCAGCTTCAGAGGGGGGGACTACGAGCAGTACTTC.

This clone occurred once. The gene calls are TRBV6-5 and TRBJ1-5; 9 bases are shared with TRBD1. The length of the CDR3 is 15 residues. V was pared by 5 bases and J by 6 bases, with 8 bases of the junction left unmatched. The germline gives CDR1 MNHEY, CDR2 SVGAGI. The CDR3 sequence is CASSRGGTGSQPQHF. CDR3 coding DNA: TGTGCCAGCAGTAGGGGAGGGACAGGGTCTCAGCCCCAGCATTTT.

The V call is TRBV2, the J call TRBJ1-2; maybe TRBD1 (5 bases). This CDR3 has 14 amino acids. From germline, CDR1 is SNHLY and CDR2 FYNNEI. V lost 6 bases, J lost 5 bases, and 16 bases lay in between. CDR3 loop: CASRIVLGGYGYTF. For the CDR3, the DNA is TGTGCCAGCAGGATTGTACTTGGGGGGTATGGCTACACCTTC.

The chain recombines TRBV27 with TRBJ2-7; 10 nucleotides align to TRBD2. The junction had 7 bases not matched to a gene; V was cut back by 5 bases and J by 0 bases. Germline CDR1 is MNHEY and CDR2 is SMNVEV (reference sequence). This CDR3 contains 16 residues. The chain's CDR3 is CASSPGSSGSSYEQYF. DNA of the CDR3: TGTGCCAGCAGTCCCGGGTCTAGCGGGAGCTCCTACGAGCAGTACTTC.

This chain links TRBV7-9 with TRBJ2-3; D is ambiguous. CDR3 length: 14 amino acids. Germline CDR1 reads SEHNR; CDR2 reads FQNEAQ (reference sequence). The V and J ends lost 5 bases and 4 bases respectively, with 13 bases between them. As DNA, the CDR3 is TGTGCCAGCAGCACCATGGGCAGGCCAGATACGCAGTATTTT. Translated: CASSTMGRPDTQYF. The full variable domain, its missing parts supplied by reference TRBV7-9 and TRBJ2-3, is DTGVSQNPRHKITKRGQNVTFRCDPISEHNRLYWYRQTLGQGPEFLTYFQNEAQLEKSRLLSDRFSAERPKGSFSTLEIQRTEQGDSAMYLCASSTMGRPDTQYFGPGTRLTVL.

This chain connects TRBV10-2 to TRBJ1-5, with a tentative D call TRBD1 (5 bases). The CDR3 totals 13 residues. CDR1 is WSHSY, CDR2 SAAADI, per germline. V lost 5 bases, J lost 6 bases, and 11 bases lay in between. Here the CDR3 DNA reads TGCGCCAGCAGTTGGGGGGAAGGTCAGCCCCAGCATTTT. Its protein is CASSWGEGQPQHF.

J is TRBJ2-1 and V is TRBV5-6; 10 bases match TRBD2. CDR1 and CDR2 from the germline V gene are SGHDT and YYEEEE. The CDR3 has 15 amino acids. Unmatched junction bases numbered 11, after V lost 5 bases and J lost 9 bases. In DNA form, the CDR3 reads TGTGCCAGCAGGACTCTAGCGGGAGCGCAAACTGAGCAGTTCTTC. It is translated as CASRTLAGAQTEQFF.

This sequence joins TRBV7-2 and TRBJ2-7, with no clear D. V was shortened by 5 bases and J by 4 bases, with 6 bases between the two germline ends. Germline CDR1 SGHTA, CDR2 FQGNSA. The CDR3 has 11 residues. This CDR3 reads CASSSRYEQYF. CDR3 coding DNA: TGTGCCAGCAGCAGCAGGTACGAGCAGTACTTC.

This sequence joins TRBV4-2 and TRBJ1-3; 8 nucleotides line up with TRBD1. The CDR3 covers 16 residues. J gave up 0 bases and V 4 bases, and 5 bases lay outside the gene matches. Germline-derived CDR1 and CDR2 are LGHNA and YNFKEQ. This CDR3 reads CASSRQGTASGNTIYF. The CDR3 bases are TGTGCCAGCAGCCGACAGGGGACAGCCTCTGGAAACACCATATATTTT.

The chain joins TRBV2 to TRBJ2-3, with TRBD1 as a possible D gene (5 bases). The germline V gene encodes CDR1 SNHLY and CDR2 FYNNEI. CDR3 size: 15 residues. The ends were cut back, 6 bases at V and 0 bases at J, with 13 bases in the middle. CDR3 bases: TGTGCCAGCAGCCTTGACAGAACTAGCACAGATACGCAGTATTTT. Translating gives CASSLDRTSTDTQYF.

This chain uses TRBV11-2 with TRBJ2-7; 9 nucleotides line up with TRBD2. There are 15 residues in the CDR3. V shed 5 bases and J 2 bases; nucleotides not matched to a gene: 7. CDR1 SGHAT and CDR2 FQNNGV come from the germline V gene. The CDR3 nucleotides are TGTGCCAGCAGCACTAGACTAGCGGTCCCCTACGAGCAGTACTTC. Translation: CASSTRLAVPYEQYF.

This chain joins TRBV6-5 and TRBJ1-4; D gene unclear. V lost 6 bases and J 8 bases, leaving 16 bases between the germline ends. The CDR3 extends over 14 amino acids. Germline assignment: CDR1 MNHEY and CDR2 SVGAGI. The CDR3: CASSLMVQGEKLFF. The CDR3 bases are TGTGCCAGCAGCCTTATGGTCCAAGGCGAAAAACTGTTTTTT.

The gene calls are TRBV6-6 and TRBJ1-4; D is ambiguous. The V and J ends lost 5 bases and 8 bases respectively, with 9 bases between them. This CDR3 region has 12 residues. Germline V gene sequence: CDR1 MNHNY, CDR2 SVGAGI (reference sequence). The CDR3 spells CASSPVVEKLFF. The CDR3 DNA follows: TGTGCCAGCAGTCCCGTGGTGGAAAAACTGTTTTTT.

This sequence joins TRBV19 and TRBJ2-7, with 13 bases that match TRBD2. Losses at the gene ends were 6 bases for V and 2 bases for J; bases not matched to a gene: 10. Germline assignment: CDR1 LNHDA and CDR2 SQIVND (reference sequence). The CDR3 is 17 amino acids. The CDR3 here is CASRRTLGLAGTYEQYF. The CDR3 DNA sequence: TGTGCCAGTAGGCGGACGCTGGGACTAGCGGGAACCTACGAGCAGTACTTC.

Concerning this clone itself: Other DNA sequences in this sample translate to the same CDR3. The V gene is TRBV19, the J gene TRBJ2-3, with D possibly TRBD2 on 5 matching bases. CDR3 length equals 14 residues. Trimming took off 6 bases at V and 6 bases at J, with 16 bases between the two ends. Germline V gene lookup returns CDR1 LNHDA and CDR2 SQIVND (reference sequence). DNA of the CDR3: TGTGCCAGTAGGGCCCCGGGGAGTGGGGATACGCAGTATTTT. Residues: CASRAPGSGDTQYF.

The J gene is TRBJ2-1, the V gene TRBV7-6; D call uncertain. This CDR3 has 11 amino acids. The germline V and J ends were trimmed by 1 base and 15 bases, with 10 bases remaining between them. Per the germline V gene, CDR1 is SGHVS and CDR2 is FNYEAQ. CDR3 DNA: TGTGCCAGCAGCTTAGGCAGTCGGCGGTTCTTC. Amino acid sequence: CASSLGSRRFF.